Following are 27 T cell receptor beta chains from one sample sequenced in a study of T-cell reconstitution after alpha-beta-depleted transplantation in children. TCRbeta library preparation incorporated unique molecular identifiers. TCRdb called the PCR reads again in MiXCR, with one record for every CDR3 protein. The table records approximately 490,000 distinct CDR3 sequences, roughly an eighth of them present only once. The sequences come from PBMCs from the stem cell graft donor, collected from the stem cell graft. The receptors were gathered from a human donor who donated a stem cell graft to a child with combined immunodeficiency.

This clonotype was found many times. This chain uses TRBV7-2 with TRBJ2-7; no clear D. Trimming removed 4 bases at V and 3 bases at J, with 7 bases between. CDR3 size: 12 residues. The germline V gene encodes CDR1 SGHTA and CDR2 FQGNSA. In DNA form, the CDR3 reads TGTGCCAGCAGCTCGAACGGCTACGAGCAGTACTTC. Its protein product is CASSSNGYEQYF.

This clonotype was seen repeatedly, ten times or more. This chain uses TRBV9 with TRBJ1-1; D unclear. V lost 3 bases and J 6 bases, leaving 18 bases between the germline ends. This CDR3 is built from 15 residues. The V gene's germline CDR1 is SGDLS and CDR2 YYNGEE. CDR3 sequence (DNA): TGTGCCAGCAGCGCGCGAATGACGGATCTGTCTGAAGCTTTCTTT. This sequence encodes CASSARMTDLSEAFF.

The chain joins TRBV6-5 to TRBJ2-7, with a possible D match to TRBD1 (6 bases). The CDR3 extends over 13 amino acids. Germline CDR1 is MNHEY and CDR2 is SVGAGI. Trimming left V 6 bases short and J 6 bases short, with 15 bases between. Here the CDR3 reads CASRSTGSGEQYF. CDR3 coding DNA: TGTGCCAGCAGATCGACAGGCTCGGGCGAGCAGTACTTC.

In this sample, this clonotype turned up a few times. V and J are TRBV7-2 and TRBJ1-2; TRBD1 agrees at 7 bases. The germline gives CDR1 SGHTA, CDR2 FQGNSA. This CDR3 is 13 amino acids long. With V trimmed by 5 bases and J by 8 bases, 8 bases remained unmatched. The CDR3 sequence: CASSREGAEGYTF. DNA for the CDR3: TGTGCCAGCAGCCGGGAGGGGGCTGAAGGCTACACCTTC.

This chain links TRBV12-3 or TRBV12-4 with TRBJ1-5, with D tentatively TRBD1 (5 bases). The V end was cut by 6 bases, the J end by 1 base, with 10 bases between. CDR3 size: 14 residues. This CDR3 is CASRPGGSNQPQHF. Here the CDR3 DNA reads TGTGCCAGCAGACCGGGGGGGAGCAATCAGCCCCAGCATTTT.

This sequence joins TRBV3-1 and TRBJ2-7; 7 bases fit TRBD2. V lost 5 bases to trimming and J lost 9 bases; unmatched junction nucleotides: 10. CDR3 length: 13 amino acids. The germline V gene encodes CDR1 LGHDT and CDR2 YNNKEL (reference sequence). The CDR3 region has the DNA TGTGCCAGCAGCTCCCGGGGAGGGGAAGTGCAGTACTTC. Protein product: CASSSRGGEVQYF.

A few counts support this clonotype. V is TRBV7-3 and J is TRBJ2-3; 7 bases agree with TRBD2. Germline V CDR1 and CDR2: SGHTA, FQGTGA. V shed 4 bases and J 4 bases; nucleotides not matched to a gene: 8. The CDR3 is made up of 15 amino acids. The CDR3, as DNA: TGTGCCAGCAGCTCTAGTGGCGGGAGATCAGATACGCAGTATTTT. This gives the protein CASSSSGGRSDTQYF.

This chain connects TRBV7-2 to TRBJ2-5; D is uncertain. Deletions cut 1 base from V and 2 bases from J, with 11 bases between. Germline CDR1 is SGHTA and CDR2 is FQGNSA. This CDR3 region has 15 residues. The CDR3 sequence: CASSLVLPGQETQYF. CDR3 nucleotide sequence: TGTGCCAGCAGCTTAGTTTTACCAGGACAAGAGACCCAGTACTTC.

The chain has TRBV11-1 and TRBJ2-2, with 7 bases lining up with TRBD2. With 8 bases clipped from V and 5 bases from J, the junction kept 23 bases outside the gene matches. Germline CDR1 reads SGHAT; CDR2 reads FQDESV (reference sequence). This CDR3 contains 19 residues. The CDR3 DNA sequence: TGTGCCAGCGCCAAGCCTCGAGCGGGAACTACCCCGCGGACCGGGGAGCTGTTTTTT. Protein sequence: CASAKPRAGTTPRTGELFF. Together with reference TRBV11-1 and TRBJ2-2, the CDR3 gives the full variable domain: EAEVAQSPRYKITEKSQAVAFWCDPISGHATLYWYRQILGQGPELLVQFQDESVVDDSQLPKDRFSAERLKGVDSTLKIQPAELGDSAMYLCASAKPRAGTTPRTGELFFGEGSRLTVL.

This sequence joins TRBV11-1 and TRBJ1-5; D may be TRBD1 (5 bases). Germline V lookup: CDR1 SGHAT, CDR2 FQDESV (reference sequence). Trimming stripped 4 bases from V and 4 bases from J, with 14 bases between. CDR3 length: 15 amino acids. CDR3 in DNA: TGTGCCAGCAGCTGGGGGACCGGCGCAAATCAGCCCCAGCATTTT. It encodes CASSWGTGANQPQHF.

This clonotype has ten or more counts. The rearrangement uses TRBV20-1 and TRBJ2-7; 8 bases match TRBD2. Germline lookup yields CDR1 DFQATT and CDR2 SNEGSKA (reference sequence). This CDR3 region has 14 residues. J gave up 5 bases and V 6 bases, and 12 bases lay outside the gene matches. The CDR3 protein is CSAALPAGVDEQYF. The CDR3 coding sequence is TGCAGTGCCGCCCTGCCAGCGGGAGTGGACGAGCAGTACTTC.

This clonotype was seen many times. The CDR3 protein is CASRIASGTGFNEQFF. CDR3 in DNA: TGTGCCAGCAGGATAGCGTCCGGGACAGGGTTCAATGAGCAGTTCTTC. The genes are TRBV7-2 and TRBJ2-1; 9 bases line up with TRBD1. The CDR3 totals 16 residues. The V segment lost 6 bases and the J segment 6 bases; nucleotides outside the gene matches: 12. Germline V lookup: CDR1 SGHTA, CDR2 FQGNSA.

The genes are TRBV3-1 and TRBJ2-5, with 9 bases matching TRBD2. This CDR3 comprises 18 residues. Germline loops: CDR1 LGHDT, CDR2 YNNKEL (reference sequence). V lost 2 bases, J lost 1 base, and 11 bases stayed unmatched. The CDR3 sequence is CASSQYGGGADSQETQYF. Written as DNA, the CDR3 is TGTGCCAGCAGCCAATATGGCGGGGGGGCCGATTCCCAAGAGACCCAGTACTTC.

The chain couples TRBV27 to TRBJ2-7; D is perhaps TRBD2 (6 bases). The V and J ends lost 4 bases and 0 bases respectively, with 13 bases between them. CDR3 length: 15 residues. Germline-derived CDR1 and CDR2 are MNHEY and SMNVEV (reference sequence). The CDR3 is CASSWGGPFSYEQYF. CDR3 in DNA: TGTGCCAGCAGTTGGGGAGGTCCTTTCTCCTACGAGCAGTACTTC.

This clonotype has more than one count but fewer than ten. The chain is built from TRBV6-2 or TRBV6-3 and TRBJ2-7; 11 nucleotides align to TRBD1. The V and J ends lost 6 bases and 9 bases, in that order; junction bases with no gene match: 4. Germline V gene sequence: CDR1 MNHEY, CDR2 SVGEGT. The CDR3 totals 12 residues. The CDR3 DNA sequence: TGTGCCAGCAGCCAGGACAGGGGGCGGCAGTACTTC. Protein sequence: CASSQDRGRQYF.

The rearrangement uses TRBV5-1 and TRBJ2-5; unclear D gene. V lost 4 bases to trimming and J lost 5 bases, with 9 bases between them. CDR3 length: 12 residues. Per the germline V gene, CDR1 is SGHRS and CDR2 is YFSETQ. CDR3 in DNA: TGCGCCAGCAGCGGAATGGGGGAGACCCAGTACTTC. Its translation: CASSGMGETQYF.

In this sample, this clonotype turned up many times. The chain employs TRBV20-1 and TRBJ2-1; no clear D gene. Trimming took off 3 bases at V and 5 bases at J, with 11 bases between the two ends. Germline lookup yields CDR1 DFQATT and CDR2 SNEGSKA (reference sequence). The CDR3 spans 13 residues. For the CDR3, the DNA is TGCAGTGCTAGCTCGACCGTAAACAATGAGCAGTTCTTC. This gives the protein CSASSTVNNEQFF.

There are many counts of this clonotype. CDR3 in DNA: TGTGCCAGCAGCCCGGGACAGAGCTCCTACGAGCAGTACTTC. Its protein product is CASSPGQSSYEQYF. The chain links TRBV12-3 or TRBV12-4 to TRBJ2-7, with 7 bases aligning to TRBD1. This CDR3 region has 14 residues. Trimming removed 6 bases from V and 0 bases from J; junction bases left unmatched: 5.

The gene calls are TRBV6-2 or TRBV6-3 and TRBJ2-2; 11 bases match TRBD2. CDR3 length equals 16 residues. Germline-derived CDR1 and CDR2 are MNHEY and SVGEGT. Trimming cost V 5 bases and J 6 bases; bases outside gene matches: 8. The CDR3 coding sequence is TGTGCCAGCAGTCCCACTAGCGGGAGTTGGGCCGGGGAGCTGTTTTTT. Protein: CASSPTSGSWAGELFF.

CDR3 protein: CSAEGTGSSDTQYF. The CDR3 coding sequence is TGCAGCGCCGAAGGGACAGGGAGTTCAGATACGCAGTATTTT. The rearrangement uses TRBV29-1 and TRBJ2-3; TRBD1 matches at 9 bases. CDR1 SQVTM and CDR2 ANQGSEA come from the germline V gene. The CDR3 consists of 14 residues. J was trimmed by 4 bases and V by 7 bases; bases with no gene match: 9.

This clonotype was detected only a few times. V and J are TRBV9 and TRBJ2-6; no clear D gene. This CDR3 region has 15 residues. Germline values: CDR1 SGDLS, CDR2 YYNGEE. With 4 bases removed from V and 0 bases from J, the gap between germline ends came to 8 bases. The CDR3, as DNA: TGTGCCAGCAGCAAACGGAACTCTGGGGCCAACGTCCTGACTTTC. Translated: CASSKRNSGANVLTF. Supplemented by reference TRBV9 and TRBJ2-6, the full variable domain reads DSGVTQTPKHLITATGQRVTLRCSPRSGDLSVYWYQQSLDQGLQFLIQYYNGEERAKGNILERFSAQQFPDLHSELNLSSLELGDSALYFCASSKRNSGANVLTFGAGSRLTVL.

J is TRBJ2-7 and V is TRBV7-9, with D perhaps matching TRBD2 (7 bases). Germline-derived CDR1 and CDR2 are SEHNR and FQNEAQ (reference sequence). This CDR3 comprises 15 residues. V lost 0 bases and J 6 bases, leaving 15 bases between the germline ends. The CDR3 region is CASSLAAGVAGEQYF. The DNA for the CDR3 is TGTGCCAGCAGCTTAGCGGCAGGGGTAGCGGGCGAGCAGTACTTC.

This clonotype came up a few times. This sequence joins TRBV24-1 and TRBJ2-5; 11 nucleotides line up with TRBD2. Germline CDR1 and CDR2: KGHDR and SFDVKD. The V gene end was trimmed by 0 bases and the J gene end by 4 bases; junction bases not matched to a gene: 6. The CDR3 sequence is 17 residues long. The DNA of the CDR3 is TGTGCCACCAGTGATTTGGGGGTGACTAGCGGGATAGAGACCCAGTACTTC. It is translated as CATSDLGVTSGIETQYF.

The chain combines TRBV5-1 with TRBJ2-5, with 7 bases fitting TRBD1. Germline CDR1 SGHRS, CDR2 YFSETQ. This CDR3 comprises 16 residues. Germline trimming cut 4 bases from V and 2 bases from J; bases unmatched to any gene: 11. This CDR3 is CASSPRTGRQQETQYF. The CDR3 bases are TGCGCCAGCAGCCCAAGGACAGGTAGACAACAAGAGACCCAGTACTTC.

The chain links TRBV7-9 to TRBJ2-2; no firm D call. CDR3 length: 13 amino acids. Germline V gives CDR1 SEHNR, CDR2 FQNEAQ (reference sequence). The V end lost 5 bases, the J end lost 4 bases, and 8 bases lay between the germline ends. This CDR3 reads CASSTAATGELFF. In nucleotides, the CDR3 is TGTGCCAGCAGCACCGCAGCCACCGGGGAGCTGTTTTTT.

This clonotype was picked up many times. V usage is TRBV7-2 and J usage is TRBJ2-1; no clear D. Germline assignment: CDR1 SGHTA and CDR2 FQGNSA. The CDR3 has 17 amino acids. The V gene lost 2 bases and the J gene lost 2 bases, with 16 bases spanning the gap. CDR3 amino acids: CASSLLLGIGPYNEQFF. DNA for the CDR3: TGTGCCAGCAGCTTATTGTTAGGTATAGGGCCCTACAATGAGCAGTTCTTC.

The J gene is TRBJ2-5, the V gene TRBV5-1; 9 bases fit TRBD1. Unmatched junction bases numbered 3, after V lost 1 base and J lost 5 bases. The CDR3 spans 14 residues. Germline values: CDR1 SGHRS, CDR2 YFSETQ. The CDR3 region has the DNA TGCGCCAGCAGCTTGACAGGGGGCGCGGAGACCCAGTACTTC. It codes for CASSLTGGAETQYF.